Below, 20 T cell receptor beta chains from the same sample are listed, as sequenced in a study of T cell responses to AZD1222 COVID-19 vaccine. Clones were sequenced by immunoSEQ multiplex PCR, and TCRdb holds only the in-frame ones, with some missing. The sample has 100,000 to 150,000 clones; more than 70% are singletons. The source material was peripheral blood, sampled on day 0 of AZD1222 vaccination. The receptors shown here come from an adult in good health.

V gene TRBV28 combines with J gene TRBJ2-7, with D maybe TRBD2 (5 bases). Trimming took 5 bases from V and 5 from J, leaving 19 bases between them. The CDR3 covers 15 residues. Germline V gives CDR1 MDHEN, CDR2 SYDVKM. The CDR3 nucleotides are TGTGCCAGCAGTCGCCCGGGGTCACAGAGACACGAGCAGTACTTC. It yields the protein CASSRPGSQRHEQYF.

This sequence joins TRBV3-1 (or the pseudogene TRBV3-2) and TRBJ2-3, with TRBD1 as a possible D gene (6 bases). The V end was cut by 7 bases, the J end by 1 base, with 15 bases between. Germline CDR1 is LGHDT and CDR2 is YNNKEL (reference sequence). The CDR3 extends over 15 amino acids. This CDR3 is CASNTQGFGTDTQYF. CDR3 nucleotides: TGTGCCAGCAACACACAGGGATTCGGCACAGATACGCAGTATTTT.

The chain combines TRBV3-1 (or the pseudogene TRBV3-2) with TRBJ2-3, with 8 bases fitting TRBD1. CDR3 length: 17 amino acids. V shed 1 base and J 4 bases; nucleotides not matched to a gene: 10. Germline CDR1 is LGHDT and CDR2 is YNNKEL (reference sequence). The CDR3 region is CASSQVQGAGGSDTQYF. Here the CDR3 DNA reads TGTGCCAGCAGCCAAGTCCAGGGGGCAGGGGGATCAGATACGCAGTATTTT.

This chain uses TRBV9 with TRBJ2-3; TRBD2 agrees at 10 bases. Unmatched junction bases numbered 6, after V lost 0 bases and J lost 2 bases. Germline V gives CDR1 SGDLS, CDR2 YYNGEE. The CDR3 totals 17 residues. Here the CDR3 reads CASSVVSLAGVTDTQYF. The CDR3 DNA reads TGTGCCAGCAGCGTAGTAAGTCTAGCGGGAGTCACAGATACGCAGTATTTT.

J is TRBJ1-4 and V is TRBV5-1; D is uncertain. The germline V gene encodes CDR1 SGHRS and CDR2 YFSETQ. V shed 2 bases and J shed 0 bases, with 5 bases lying between them. The CDR3 is 14 amino acids. CDR3 bases: TGCGCCAGCAGCTTCCAGCCAACTAATGAAAAACTGTTTTTT. Protein sequence: CASSFQPTNEKLFF.

This clone was counted a few times. V and J are TRBV6-2 or TRBV6-3 and TRBJ2-5, with TRBD2 matching 11 bases. The CDR3 spans 16 residues. V shed 4 bases and J 5 bases; nucleotides not matched to a gene: 9. Germline V gene lookup returns CDR1 MNHEY and CDR2 SVGEGT. The CDR3 loop reads CASSFVSGRARETQYF. In DNA form, the CDR3 reads TGTGCCAGCAGTTTTGTTAGCGGGAGGGCCCGTGAGACCCAGTACTTC.

The chain uses TRBV9 and TRBJ2-3; TRBD2 matches 10 bases. J gave up 4 bases and V 2 bases, and 1 base lay outside the gene matches. The CDR3 is made up of 14 amino acids. Germline assignment: CDR1 SGDLS and CDR2 YYNGEE. CDR3 coding DNA: TGTGCCAGCAGCGTTAGCGGGAGGTCAGATACGCAGTATTTT. Its protein product is CASSVSGRSDTQYF.

This chain connects TRBV9 to TRBJ1-2; maybe TRBD1 (5 bases). The germline V gene has CDR1 SGDLS and CDR2 YYNGEE. The CDR3 length is 15 residues. V gave up 2 bases and J gave up 0 bases, with 11 bases separating them. The CDR3 DNA is TGTGCCAGCAGCGTGACGGGGGACTCTAACTATGGCTACACCTTC. Protein product: CASSVTGDSNYGYTF.

V and J are TRBV5-1 and TRBJ1-6, with unresolved D. V lost 0 bases and J lost 9, with 16 bases in between. The V gene's germline CDR1 is SGHRS and CDR2 YFSETQ. The CDR3 sequence is 16 residues long. CDR3 residues: CASSLGHHSPISPLHF. CDR3 bases: TGCGCCAGCAGCTTGGGCCACCATTCCCCAATTTCACCCCTCCACTTT.

The chain joins TRBV2 to TRBJ1-5, with unresolved D. Germline V gives CDR1 SNHLY, CDR2 FYNNEI. V was shortened by 6 bases and J by 4 bases, with 10 bases between the two germline ends. The CDR3 runs to 13 residues. CDR3 residues: CASRIEGNQPQHF. In DNA form, the CDR3 reads TGTGCCAGCAGGATAGAGGGAAATCAGCCCCAGCATTTT.

This rearrangement joins TRBV28 to TRBJ1-2, with 9 bases that match TRBD1. Germline CDR1 reads MDHEN; CDR2 reads SYDVKM. This CDR3 contains 15 residues. J gave up 7 bases and V 1 base, and 7 bases lay outside the gene matches. CDR3 in DNA: TGTGCCAGCAGTTTATTTCACAGGGGGCAGGGTGGCTACACCTTC. Translating gives CASSLFHRGQGGYTF.

The chain has TRBV9 and TRBJ1-6; D gene uncertain. Germline V CDR1 and CDR2: SGDLS, YYNGEE. The V end lost 4 bases, the J end lost 9 bases, and 11 bases lay between the germline ends. The CDR3 extends over 13 amino acids. The CDR3 protein is CASSMTRVSPLHF. CDR3 nucleotide sequence: TGTGCCAGCAGCATGACAAGGGTTTCACCCCTCCACTTT. Drawing the rest from reference TRBV9 and TRBJ1-6, the complete variable domain is DSGVTQTPKHLITATGQRVTLRCSPRSGDLSVYWYQQSLDQGLQFLIQYYNGEERAKGNILERFSAQQFPDLHSELNLSSLELGDSALYFCASSMTRVSPLHFGNGTRLTVT.

This clone was counted only a few times. The rearrangement links TRBV7-2 to TRBJ2-3; unclear D gene. The CDR3 is 13 residues long. Trimming took 0 bases from V and 5 from J, leaving 6 bases between them. Germline values: CDR1 SGHTA, CDR2 FQGNSA. The CDR3 bases are TGTGCCAGCAGCTTAGCGCGTCAAGATACGCAGTATTTT. It codes for CASSLARQDTQYF.

The V call is TRBV7-3, the J call TRBJ1-1; D might be TRBD1 (5 bases). CDR1 and CDR2 (germline): SGHTA, FQGTGA. The CDR3 contains 14 residues. V was pared by 2 bases and J by 1 base, with 8 bases between. The CDR3 protein is CASSLGHSNTEAFF. Written as DNA, the CDR3 is TGTGCCAGCAGCTTAGGACACTCGAACACTGAAGCTTTCTTT.

The CDR3 protein is CASRRLGDSNQPQHF. Here the CDR3 DNA reads TGTGCCAGCAGGCGTCTAGGGGATAGCAATCAGCCCCAGCATTTT. The J gene is TRBJ1-5, the V gene TRBV27; D may be TRBD1 (5 bases). V lost 6 bases to trimming and J lost 0 bases, with 12 bases between them. CDR1 is MNHEY, CDR2 SMNVEV, per germline (reference sequence). The CDR3 is 15 residues long.

The chain couples TRBV10-1 to TRBJ2-1, with TRBD1 as a possible D gene (5 bases). There are 15 residues in the CDR3. Trimming left V 3 bases short and J 2 bases short, with 11 bases between. The germline gives CDR1 WNHNN, CDR2 SYGVQD (reference sequence). The DNA of the CDR3 is TGCGCCAGCAGTGACGGGCAGGGCCCCTACAATGAGCAGTTCTTC. It specifies CASSDGQGPYNEQFF.

V is TRBV5-1 and J is TRBJ2-3, with no clear D. The CDR3 sequence is 14 residues long. Per the germline V gene, CDR1 is SGHRS and CDR2 is YFSETQ. V was pared by 0 bases and J by 6 bases, with 11 bases between. This CDR3 is CASSLVSEGDTQYF. As DNA, the CDR3 is TGCGCCAGCAGCTTGGTCTCGGAAGGTGATACGCAGTATTTT.

The chain carries TRBV5-5 and TRBJ1-6, with D unclear. Trimming left V 0 bases short and J 10 bases short, with 11 bases between. This CDR3 is 14 amino acids long. The germline gives CDR1 SGHKS, CDR2 YYEKEE (reference sequence). In DNA form, the CDR3 reads TGTGCCAGCAGCTTGGCCCCGGCAGAGTCACCCCTCCACTTT. Protein: CASSLAPAESPLHF.

The chain has TRBV9 and TRBJ2-7; possible D gene TRBD1, 6 bases. Germline V lookup: CDR1 SGDLS, CDR2 YYNGEE. The CDR3 covers 12 residues. V was shortened by 4 bases and J by 3 bases, with 8 bases between the two germline ends. CDR3 nucleotides: TGTGCCAGCAGCAAGACAGGCTACGAGCAGTACTTC. This sequence encodes CASSKTGYEQYF.

The table lists this clone with a few counts. The chain couples TRBV7-2 to TRBJ1-1; D is undetermined. This CDR3 spans 14 amino acids. CDR1 is SGHTA, CDR2 FQGNSA, per germline. V was shortened by 1 base and J by 0 bases, with 6 bases between the two germline ends. The CDR3, as DNA: TGTGCCAGCAGCTTAGTAGGTCTGAACACTGAAGCTTTCTTT. Translating gives CASSLVGLNTEAFF.